This T cell receptor (beta chain) was profiled in a study of T-cell memory formation after mild COVID-19 (dated by TCRdb to the early 2020s). Regarding the complete study: Most TCR sequence clusters were specific to one of the two donors. In a couple of donors, T-cell clones that expanded and contracted after mild COVID-19 were followed by sequencing TCRalpha and TCRbeta repertoires longitudinally. Two young, previously healthy adult volunteers, one female and one male, were included in the cohort.

Sequencer: Illumina NovaSeq 6000. TCRalpha and TCRbeta cDNA libraries were constructed by 5'RACE with constant-segment primers, with sample barcodes and unique molecular identifiers being introduced. RNA was extracted from every sample with Trizol reagent. The libraries were amplified in two PCR steps, and the second step added a second sample barcode and Illumina TruSeq adapters. Sequencing of the libraries was done on an Illumina NovaSeq, producing 2 x 150 bp paired-end reads. In the paper's pipeline: The reads were demultiplexed and collapsed into UMI-guided consensus sequences using migec v1.2.7. Using mixcr v2.1.11, the UMI consensuses were aligned to TRA and TRB V and J templates and assembled into clonotypes. A clonotype was counted as expanded or contracted only when both edgeR and NoisET called the clonotype significant, with the noise models trained on biological replicates. edgeR calls used a false discovery rate-adjusted p below 0.01 and a log2 fold-change threshold of 1. As an exploratory analysis of dynamics, max-normalized trajectories of the 1000 most abundant clonotypes were examined by PCA with hierarchical clustering. The CD4 or CD8 phenotype of responding clones was assigned using the separately sequenced CD4+ and CD8+ repertoires. The public reads were reprocessed in TCRdb via fastp at Q25 and MiXCR, keeping in-frame beta chains. Every distinct CDR3 protein forms one entry, paired with its most common genes and DNA. It is TCRdb's table, rather than the study itself, that gives the V and J calls and clone size. In this sample the table shows about 470,000 distinct CDR3 sequences, around 27% of which occur a single time. The ten top clones hold approximately 13% of the sample.

The study at large found these results: Some responding clones were detected in pre-infection memory, suggesting pre-existing cross-reactive memory T cells joined the SARS-CoV-2 response. Balanced CD4/CD8 phenotypes were observed for clones contracting from day 15 to 85, whereas a bias towards CD4+ was observed for a second wave of clones expanding from day 15 to 37. SARS-CoV-2 specificity of the second-wave clones peaking on day 37 was not confirmed. Only two mild cases were covered by the study, and larger cohorts that include severe cases with pre-infection samples were considered necessary. Contracting CD4+ clones were located mainly in the CM and EM memory subsets, whereas CD8+ clones were found to be enriched in EMRA.

V loses 5 bases, J loses 6 bases, and the germline ends lie 10 bases apart. The CDR3, from cysteine to phenylalanine, totals 13 residues. Only CDR3 DNA is held: 39 bases, read in frame from base 1. CDR1 and CDR2 were assigned from the germline V gene (reference sequence) as SEHNR and FQNEAQ. Ficoll-Paque density gradient centrifugation was the method used to isolate PBMCs. Comment on this clonotype: No cognate antigen has been identified for it. Base-call qualities are not available, and no considerably larger clone is one nucleotide away.

The chain is encoded by TRBV7-9 joined to TRBJ2-2; the D gene cannot be named for sure. Sequencing used PBMCs or a T cell subset sorted from them (not recorded which). The sequence was obtained from an adult woman who had mild COVID-19 (a few samples of this study predate the infection). The sample titles of this study are shuffled in the database, so cell type and time point are left out; the donor was told from shared clones. In nucleotides, the sequence is TGTGCCAGCAGCCTCGACGGCCCCGGGGAGCTGTTTTTT. This yields the protein CASSLDGPGELFF.